The rows below give T cell receptor beta chains drawn from one sample of a study of identical twins. TCRdb re-derived calls from the 5' RACE reads in MiXCR, one entry per CDR3 protein. The data contain under 300,000 distinct CDR3 sequences, about 13% of them singletons. These data were also reused for a study on yellow fever vaccine responses in identical twins.

Sequenced material: memory (CD45RO+) T cells sorted from blood. The receptors here all came from a woman aged 18-35 years in good health. CDR3s include the opening cysteine and the closing phenylalanine or tryptophan. Each record gives: J gene, V gene, clone size, D gene, CDR3 DNA, CDR3 protein. The D gene is left open where the match is weak. The size field is filled for only some rows; it gives once, few, many or a size class.

j_gene: TRBJ2-7; v_gene: TRBV6-2/TRBV6-3; abundance: .; d_gene: .; CDR3nt: TGTGCCAGCAATTACCAGGGGAGTGAGCAGTACTTC; CDR3aa: CASNYQGSEQYF
j_gene: TRBJ2-7; v_gene: TRBV6-1; abundance: many; d_gene: .; CDR3nt: TGTGCCAGCAAACAGGCCAGCTCCTACGAGCAGTACTTC; CDR3aa: CASKQASSYEQYF
j_gene: TRBJ1-1; v_gene: TRBV24-1; abundance: few; d_gene: .; CDR3nt: TGTGCCACCAGTGAGCCAGGGGTCGGAATGAACACTGAAGCTTTCTTT; CDR3aa: CATSEPGVGMNTEAFF
j_gene: TRBJ2-2; v_gene: TRBV20-1; abundance: many; d_gene: TRBD2; CDR3nt: TGCAGTGCTAGAGATTCCCGGTCTAGCGGGGAAGCCCTGACTGGGGAGCTGTTTTTT; CDR3aa: CSARDSRSSGEALTGELFF
j_gene: TRBJ2-6; v_gene: TRBV7-2; abundance: .; d_gene: .; CDR3nt: TGTGCCAGCAGCTCCAACTCTGGGGCCAACGTCCTGACTTTC; CDR3aa: CASSSNSGANVLTF
j_gene: TRBJ1-5; v_gene: TRBV20-1; abundance: few; d_gene: TRBD1; CDR3nt: TGCAGTGCTAGAGATGATTCAGGGGGCAGTCAGCCCCAGCATTTT; CDR3aa: CSARDDSGGSQPQHF
j_gene: TRBJ2-5; v_gene: TRBV7-3; abundance: few; d_gene: TRBD2; CDR3nt: TGTGCCAGCAGCCAATTTGTGGGGGGGGAGACCCAGTACTTC; CDR3aa: CASSQFVGGETQYF
j_gene: TRBJ1-5; v_gene: TRBV5-5; abundance: few; d_gene: .; CDR3nt: TGTGCCAGCAGCTTATGGGGTGATCAGCCCCAGCATTTT; CDR3aa: CASSLWGDQPQHF
j_gene: TRBJ2-1; v_gene: TRBV5-4; abundance: .; d_gene: .; CDR3nt: TGTGCCAGCAGCTCCGGACTGCCAGGGTCCTACAATGAGCAGTTCTTC; CDR3aa: CASSSGLPGSYNEQFF
j_gene: TRBJ2-3; v_gene: TRBV7-2; abundance: .; d_gene: TRBD2; CDR3nt: TGTGCCAGCAGCCTTCAGCGGGGGAGCACAGATACGCAGTATTTT; CDR3aa: CASSLQRGSTDTQYF
j_gene: TRBJ2-3; v_gene: TRBV10-3; abundance: .; d_gene: .; CDR3nt: TGTGCCATCAGTGCAGGAAAGACAGATACGCAGTATTTT; CDR3aa: CAISAGKTDTQYF
j_gene: TRBJ2-1; v_gene: TRBV4-1; abundance: few; d_gene: .; CDR3nt: TGCGCCAGCAGCCACCCGGGGACTCCGGACAATGAGCAGTTCTTC; CDR3aa: CASSHPGTPDNEQFF
j_gene: TRBJ2-5; v_gene: TRBV19; abundance: few; d_gene: .; CDR3nt: TGTGCCAGTAGTGAACAGGGATGGGAGACCCAGTACTTC; CDR3aa: CASSEQGWETQYF
j_gene: TRBJ2-7; v_gene: TRBV5-1; abundance: many; d_gene: TRBD1; CDR3nt: TGCGCCAGCAGCATCTTACAGGGGGCCTACGAGCAGTACTTC; CDR3aa: CASSILQGAYEQYF
j_gene: TRBJ2-7; v_gene: TRBV11-2; abundance: few; d_gene: .; CDR3nt: TGTGCCAGCAGCTTAGTTGCGGGACTTCCCCCTATACGGGACGAGCAGTACTTC; CDR3aa: CASSLVAGLPPIRDEQYF
j_gene: TRBJ2-1; v_gene: TRBV12-3/TRBV12-4; abundance: few; d_gene: .; CDR3nt: TGTGCCAGCAGTTTCAGGGCTGAGCAGTTCTTC; CDR3aa: CASSFRAEQFF
j_gene: TRBJ2-7; v_gene: TRBV3-1; abundance: few; d_gene: .; CDR3nt: TGTGCCAGCAGCCAAGGACTTCGGGTCGGCAGGGGCATCTACGAGCAGTACTTC; CDR3aa: CASSQGLRVGRGIYEQYF
j_gene: TRBJ1-5; v_gene: TRBV11-1; abundance: .; d_gene: .; CDR3nt: TGTGCCAGCAGCTTATTAGTTGCGGCCCTAGGAGCGCTCGGCAATCAGCCCCAGCATTTT; CDR3aa: CASSLLVAALGALGNQPQHF
j_gene: TRBJ1-1; v_gene: TRBV9; abundance: .; d_gene: .; CDR3nt: TGTGCCAGCAGCGCGGGCAGAAACACTGAAGCTTTCTTT; CDR3aa: CASSAGRNTEAFF
j_gene: TRBJ2-5; v_gene: TRBV27; abundance: few; d_gene: TRBD1; CDR3nt: TGTGCCAGCAGAAAAGGGACAGGGGGCAGGGAGACCCAGTACTTC; CDR3aa: CASRKGTGGRETQYF
j_gene: TRBJ1-5; v_gene: TRBV20-1; abundance: few; d_gene: .; CDR3nt: TGCAGTGCTATGCAGGGTTTCACCAATCAGCCCCAGCATTTT; CDR3aa: CSAMQGFTNQPQHF
j_gene: TRBJ2-2; v_gene: TRBV6-1; abundance: few; d_gene: TRBD1; CDR3nt: TGTGCCACCCGACAGGGCGGTTTGAACACCGGGGAGCTGTTTTTT; CDR3aa: CATRQGGLNTGELFF
j_gene: TRBJ1-4; v_gene: TRBV12-3/TRBV12-4; abundance: many; d_gene: TRBD1; CDR3nt: TGTGCCAGCAGGACAGGGGGCGAGAAGAATGAAAAACTGTTTTTT; CDR3aa: CASRTGGEKNEKLFF
j_gene: TRBJ2-7; v_gene: TRBV28; abundance: few; d_gene: .; CDR3nt: TGTGCCAGCAGTTTTGGCAGTAGTGAGCAGTACTTC; CDR3aa: CASSFGSSEQYF
j_gene: TRBJ2-1; v_gene: TRBV18; abundance: few; d_gene: TRBD1; CDR3nt: TGTGCCAGCTCACTCTCCGGGACAGGGAATCACAATGAGCAGTTCTTC; CDR3aa: CASSLSGTGNHNEQFF
j_gene: TRBJ2-7; v_gene: TRBV4-3; abundance: .; d_gene: .; CDR3nt: TGCGCCAGCAGCCAAGATTCGGCGGGCCCAGGGGCCTACGAGCAGTACTTC; CDR3aa: CASSQDSAGPGAYEQYF